The sequence of this TCR beta chain was determined in a study of T cells in Graves' hyperthyroidism and ophthalmopathy. This clonotype was seen more than once but under ten times. Its specificity is unknown. Authors of the study amplified TCR beta CDR3 regions from RNA transcripts. Researchers ran a first-round RT-PCR on the TCR CDR3 using the HTBI primer set. TCRdb reanalysed the multiplex PCR reads using MiXCR and keeps one entry per CDR3 protein. The table shows about 640,000 distinct CDR3 sequences, with less than 25% occurring only once. Each ophthalmopathy patient scored at least 3 on the Clinical Activity Score and at least 4 on NOSPECS grade, with duration under 3 months. From germline, CDR1 is SEHNR and CDR2 FQNEAQ (reference sequence). This CDR3 region has 13 residues. V gave up 5 bases and J gave up 5 bases, with 13 bases separating them. Study-level results: A model of 13 V-J features distinguished ophthalmopathy from stable hyperthyroidism.

The material sequenced was blood. V is TRBV7-9 and J is TRBJ2-7; weak D call: TRBD2 (7 bases). The receptor was isolated from a young man with Graves' ophthalmopathy. In nucleotides, the CDR3 is TGTGCCAGCAGCCCGGGGGGCCACAACGAGCAGTACTTC. Its protein is CASSPGGHNEQYF. The variable domain in full, with the rest retrieved from reference TRBV7-9 and TRBJ2-7, is DTGVSQNPRHKITKRGQNVTFRCDPISEHNRLYWYRQTLGQGPEFLTYFQNEAQLEKSRLLSDRFSAERPKGSFSTLEIQRTEQGDSAMYLCASSPGGHNEQYFGPGTRLTVT.